These T cell receptor beta chains were read from a single sample in a study of blood T cell repertoires in COVID-19. The table came from immunoSEQ multiplex PCR; TCRdb's copy has only in-frame clones and leaves some out. This table holds some 270,000 clones, about 87% found once. The sequenced material came from PBMCs or T cells enriched from blood (not recorded which). The receptors stem from a woman younger than 45 with acute COVID-19. The CDR3 runs from the conserved cysteine through the conserved F or W. D genes are given only for firm matches. Rows give clone size only sometimes, using once, few, many, or a class for an expanded clone.

j_gene	v_gene	abundance	d_gene	CDR3nt	CDR3aa
TRBJ1-1	TRBV19	NA	NA	TGTGCCAGTAGTATGGGTGCCACAGGGTTAGCCACTGAAGCTTTCTTT	CASSMGATGLATEAFF
TRBJ2-7	TRBV28	NA	TRBD2	TGTGCCAGCAGTTTCTCACTAGCGGGAGGGGACGAGCAGTACTTC	CASSFSLAGGDEQYF
TRBJ2-3	TRBV27	NA	NA	TGTGCCAGCAAGGACAGAATCCTGACTAGCAGTAGCACAGATACGCAGTATTTT	CASKDRILTSSSTDTQYF
TRBJ1-5	TRBV28	NA	NA	TGTGCCAGCAGTTTAAATGGGGCCACCCAGCATTTT	CASSLNGATQHF
TRBJ2-1	TRBV27	NA	NA	TGTACCAGTAAGCACTATGAAAGCCACAATGAGCAGTTCTTC	CTSKHYESHNEQFF
TRBJ2-5	TRBV3-1/TRBV3-2	once	NA	TGTGCCAGCAGCCTCGAGAGAGCGGAGACCCAGTACTTC	CASSLERAETQYF
TRBJ2-3	TRBV19	NA	NA	TGTGCCAGTAGTTTGACGACAGGCACAGATACGCAGTATTTT	CASSLTTGTDTQYF
TRBJ1-4	TRBV7-2	NA	TRBD1	TGTGCCAGCAGGGACACGGGACAGGGGTTTGAAAAACTGTTTTTT	CASRDTGQGFEKLFF
TRBJ2-1	TRBV28	NA	TRBD1	TGTGCCAGCAGCCGAGGCCAGGGGGCGGATGAGCAGTTCTTC	CASSRGQGADEQFF
TRBJ1-3	TRBV11-2	NA	NA	TGTGCCAGTAGACAGGCCGGAAACACCATATATTTT	CASRQAGNTIYF
TRBJ2-1	TRBV5-1	NA	TRBD2	TGCGCCAGCAGCGCCGCCACGCTAGCGGGAGGGGATGAGCAGTTCTTC	CASSAATLAGGDEQFF
TRBJ1-5	TRBV28	NA	TRBD1	TGTGCCAGCAGTACAGGACAGGGGGGCAATCAGCCCCAGCATTTT	CASSTGQGGNQPQHF
TRBJ2-1	TRBV6-5	NA	TRBD2	TGTGCCACTACCAAAGCGGGGGCCTACAATGAGCAGTTCTTC	CATTKAGAYNEQFF
TRBJ2-7	TRBV10-3	once	NA	TGTGCCACCGGCGCCCTGGAGGACGAGCAGTACTTC	CATGALEDEQYF
TRBJ1-6	TRBV5-6	NA	NA	TGTGCCAGCAGCTTGGGGACATGGGATAATTCACCCCTCCACTTT	CASSLGTWDNSPLHF
TRBJ1-1	TRBV10-3	NA	TRBD1	TGTGCCATCAGTTCTTCCGGGACAGAGGACACTGAAGCTTTCTTT	CAISSSGTEDTEAFF
TRBJ2-1	TRBV28	NA	TRBD1	TGTGCCAGCAGTCCCGGGACAGGGCAAGGTGAGCAGTTCTTC	CASSPGTGQGEQFF
TRBJ2-1	TRBV19	NA	TRBD1	TGTGCCAGTACAAGGACAGGAATATTCGTTCTGGAGCAGTTCTTC	CASTRTGIFVLEQFF
TRBJ2-3	TRBV7-2	NA	TRBD1	TGTGCCAGCAGCATCGGACAGGGAGTAATAGCAGATACGCAGTATTTT	CASSIGQGVIADTQYF
TRBJ2-2	TRBV5-4	NA	NA	TGTGCCAGCAGCTTGAGAAGCGTGAACACCGGGGAGCTGTTTTTT	CASSLRSVNTGELFF
TRBJ2-5	TRBV5-6	NA	TRBD2	TGTGCCAGCAGCGGACTAGCGGATAACCAAGAGACCCAGTACTTC	CASSGLADNQETQYF
TRBJ2-1	TRBV7-9	NA	TRBD2	TGTGCCAGCAGCTCAAAATGGACTAGCGGGAGGGTTCTGGATGAGCAGTTCTTC	CASSSKWTSGRVLDEQFF
TRBJ2-2	TRBV7-8	few	TRBD2	TGTGCCAGCAGCCACGAGGTGCGGGGGGCCGGGGAGCTGTTTTTT	CASSHEVRGAGELFF
TRBJ1-4	TRBV9	NA	NA	TGTGCCAGCAGCACCCCACAGGGTGGAAATGAAAAACTGTTTTTT	CASSTPQGGNEKLFF
TRBJ2-1	TRBV28	NA	TRBD2	TGTGCCAGCAGACTTCAGGGACTAGCGGGACGGATTGAGCAGTTCTTC	CASRLQGLAGRIEQFF
TRBJ2-2	TRBV2	NA	NA	TGTGCCAGCAGTGGAGGGAAGCACACCGGGGAGCTGTTTTTT	CASSGGKHTGELFF
TRBJ2-7	TRBV10-3	NA	TRBD2	TGTGCCATCAGTCCGGGACTAGCGTTGTCTGAGCAGTACTTC	CAISPGLALSEQYF
TRBJ1-2	TRBV7-9	NA	NA	TGTGCCAGCAGCCCTGACAGTGAGAAGGGCTACACCTTC	CASSPDSEKGYTF
TRBJ2-5	TRBV10-1	once	TRBD2	TGCGCCAGCAGTGAGTCCTCGGCTAGCGGGGAGAGGGAGACCCAGTACTTC	CASSESSASGERETQYF